This entry lists 8 T cell receptor beta chains sequenced from one sample in a study of blood T cell repertoires in COVID-19. Method: immunoSEQ multiplex PCR; TCRdb's copy keeps in-frame clones and lacks some. Among approximately 300,000 clones listed, around 90% were seen once. Sample: PBMCs or T cells enriched from blood (not recorded which). The receptors were sampled from a man aged 55 to 70 who had recovered from COVID-19.

The V call is TRBV9, the J call TRBJ1-1; D is undetermined. V was pared by 0 bases and J by 1 base, with 7 bases between. From germline, CDR1 is SGDLS and CDR2 YYNGEE. The CDR3 covers 14 residues. The CDR3 here is CASSVGRQNTEAFF. In nucleotides, the CDR3 is TGTGCCAGCAGCGTAGGGCGGCAGAACACTGAAGCTTTCTTT.

The chain combines TRBV3-1 (or the pseudogene TRBV3-2) with TRBJ2-7; TRBD1 aligns across 8 bases. Looked up from germline, CDR1 is LGHDT and CDR2 is YNNKEL (reference sequence). This CDR3 contains 15 residues. Losses at the gene ends were 6 bases for V and 2 bases for J; bases not matched to a gene: 9. The CDR3 protein is CASSRSDRGPYEQYF. In DNA, the CDR3 is TGTGCCAGCAGTCGTAGCGACAGGGGCCCCTACGAGCAGTACTTC.

J is TRBJ1-2 and V is TRBV28; 8 bases are a match to TRBD1. This CDR3 has 15 amino acids. V lost 8 bases, J lost 2 bases, and 10 bases stayed unmatched. CDR1 and CDR2 from the germline V gene are MDHEN and SYDVKM. The CDR3 spells CASSSPAGGNYGYTF. CDR3 nucleotides: TGTGCCAGCTCTTCTCCGGCAGGGGGCAACTATGGCTACACCTTC.

The rearrangement joins TRBV16 to TRBJ2-4; 8 nucleotides agree with TRBD2. Germline lookup yields CDR1 KGHSY and CDR2 FQNENV. V was clipped by 2 bases and J by 0 bases; unmatched bases: 12. This CDR3 has 19 residues. CDR3 protein: CASSQRAGTSGLAKNIQYF. For the CDR3, the DNA is TGTGCCAGCAGCCAACGAGCAGGTACTAGCGGTCTAGCCAAAAACATTCAGTACTTC.

About this clone: The same CDR3 is also encoded by other DNA sequences in this sample. The V call is TRBV24-1, the J call TRBJ2-2; TRBD1 aligns across 8 bases. The length of the CDR3 is 14 residues. V gave up 5 bases and J gave up 5 bases; unmatched junction bases: 3. CDR1 and CDR2 (germline): KGHDR, SFDVKD. CDR3 sequence reads: CATSATGGTGELFF. CDR3 DNA sequence: TGTGCCACCAGTGCCACAGGGGGAACCGGGGAGCTGTTTTTT.

The J gene is TRBJ2-1, the V gene TRBV21-1; the table's D call of TRBD2 was not tested on the DNA. TRBV21-1 is annotated as a pseudogene. The CDR3 totals 15 residues. The chain's CDR3 is CASSRERLACNEQFF. The DNA of the CDR3 is TGTGCCAGCAGCCGCGAGCGACTAGCGTGCAATGAGCAGTTCTTC.

V usage is TRBV7-9 and J usage is TRBJ2-7; 7 bases fit TRBD1. J was trimmed by 4 bases and V by 5 bases; bases with no gene match: 8. There are 14 residues in the CDR3. CDR1 SEHNR and CDR2 FQNEAQ come from the germline V gene (reference sequence). The CDR3 sequence is CASSAPGTEYEQYF. DNA of the CDR3: TGTGCCAGCAGCGCCCCCGGGACAGAATACGAGCAGTACTTC.

The J gene is TRBJ2-3, the V gene TRBV7-2; 7 bases agree with TRBD2. The CDR3 length is 15 residues. Germline assignment: CDR1 SGHTA and CDR2 FQGNSA. V lost 4 bases and J lost 4; bases outside the gene matches: 8. CDR3 DNA: TGTGCCAGCAGCTGGGGCGGGAGAGGGGCAGATACGCAGTATTTT. Its translation is CASSWGGRGADTQYF.